A selection of T cell receptor beta chains follows, all from one sample in a study of T cell repertoires in cytomegalovirus infection. TCRdb passed the reads through MiXCR, listing each CDR3 protein once. The table has under 200,000 distinct CDR3 sequences, roughly 9.8% seen once; the top ten hold approximately 4.6%. Sequences were obtained from PBMCs. Source of these receptors: a human donor in good health (CMV status not recorded). Some clones in this sample may be carry-over from other donors' samples. CDR3s include the opening cysteine and the closing phenylalanine or tryptophan. D genes are given only for firm matches. Some rows mark clone size as missing; the rest say once, few, many or name a class of expanded clone.

V gene	CDR3 length	D gene	clone size	J gene	CDR3 DNA	CDR3 protein
TRBV4-1	17	NA	NA	TRBJ2-2	TGCGCCAGCAGCCAAGATCCGCCGGACAGCCTGTCCGGGGAGCTGTTTTTT	CASSQDPPDSLSGELFF
TRBV19	16	TRBD1	few	TRBJ1-5	TGTGCCAGTAGTCTTCGGACAGGTGGTAGCAATCAGCCCCAGCATTTT	CASSLRTGGSNQPQHF
TRBV7-2	13	NA	many	TRBJ2-3	TGTGCCAGCAGCTTTTTAGCCGGAGATACGCAGTATTTT	CASSFLAGDTQYF
TRBV28	16	NA	many	TRBJ1-5	TGTGCCAGCAGTTTATTGGCAGGGAATAGCAATCAGCCCCAGCATTTT	CASSLLAGNSNQPQHF
TRBV20-1	14	TRBD2	NA	TRBJ2-1	TGCAGTGCTGGAAAAGCGGGGGGGGACAATGAGCAGTTCTTC	CSAGKAGGDNEQFF
TRBV28	14	TRBD1	NA	TRBJ1-3	TGTGCCAGCAGTCGACAGGGTATAAGAAACACCATATATTTT	CASSRQGIRNTIYF
TRBV9	16	NA	NA	TRBJ2-1	TGTGCCAGCAGCGAACAGGTTTACGGCTCCTACAATGAGCAGTTCTTC	CASSEQVYGSYNEQFF
TRBV7-9	14	NA	NA	TRBJ1-5	TGTGCCAGCAGCTTAGGGGGGACGGGACAGCCCCAGCATTTT	CASSLGGTGQPQHF
TRBV18	13	NA	few	TRBJ1-1	TGTGCCAGCTCACGTAAATGGAACACTGAAGCTTTCTTT	CASSRKWNTEAFF
TRBV4-3	15	NA	few	TRBJ1-1	TGCGCCAGCAGCCAAGATCTCGGGCGGAACACTGAAGCTTTCTTT	CASSQDLGRNTEAFF
TRBV7-6	17	NA	few	TRBJ2-5	TGTGCCAGCAGCTTCTTATCCCCCCGCCAGGGGATAGAGACCCAGTACTTC	CASSFLSPRQGIETQYF
TRBV5-6	15	NA	NA	TRBJ2-5	TGTGCCAGCAGCCCGGGGTTGCATACACAAGAGACCCAGTACTTC	CASSPGLHTQETQYF
TRBV19	11	NA	NA	TRBJ2-1	TGTGCCAGTAGTACGGTTGGTGAGCAGTTCTTC	CASSTVGEQFF
TRBV7-2	15	TRBD1	many	TRBJ1-1	TGTGCCAGCAGCCCTTCGACAGGGGCGGGCACTGAAGCTTTCTTT	CASSPSTGAGTEAFF
TRBV11-2	18	NA	many	TRBJ2-2	TGTGCCAGCAGCCGGAATGATGGGCTAGAGGACGGGCCCGGGGAGCTGTTTTTT	CASSRNDGLEDGPGELFF
TRBV5-1	15	TRBD2	NA	TRBJ2-7	TGCGCCAGCAGCTTGTCAGCGGGAGAAGGCTACGAGCAGTACTTC	CASSLSAGEGYEQYF
TRBV6-8	14	NA	NA	TRBJ1-1	TGTGCCAGCAGTTACTATACTGCAGGCACTGAAGCTTTCTTT	CASSYYTAGTEAFF
TRBV6-2/TRBV6-3	15	TRBD1	many	TRBJ1-1	TGTGCCAGCAGTTCTTCAACAGGGGGGAACACTGAAGCTTTCTTT	CASSSSTGGNTEAFF
TRBV7-2	14	TRBD1	many	TRBJ1-2	TGTGCCAGCAGCGACCCGGGACAGGCCTATGGCTACACCTTC	CASSDPGQAYGYTF
TRBV7-2	16	NA	many	TRBJ1-1	TGTGCCAGCAGCTTAGCGTTGGGGAGGCCGGACACTGAAGCTTTCTTT	CASSLALGRPDTEAFF
TRBV6-1	15	TRBD2	many	TRBJ2-7	TGTGCCAGCCTAAGAATGGGGACTAGCTTTAGCGAGCAGTACTTC	CASLRMGTSFSEQYF
TRBV20-1	18	TRBD2	NA	TRBJ2-3	TGCAGTGCTATTCCCGCCGGACTAGCGGGGGGGCCAACAGATACGCAGTATTTT	CSAIPAGLAGGPTDTQYF
TRBV7-9	14	NA	many	TRBJ2-2	TGTGCCAGCAGCTTAGCAGAGGTCGCCGGGGAGCTGTTTTTT	CASSLAEVAGELFF
TRBV7-2	17	TRBD1	few	TRBJ1-3	TGTGCCAGCAGCCCCCGACAGGGAAGAGGCTCTGGAAACACCATATATTTT	CASSPRQGRGSGNTIYF
TRBV7-2	14	TRBD1	many	TRBJ1-2	TGTGCCAGCAGTTCCCCGGGACAGGTCAATGGCTACACCTTC	CASSSPGQVNGYTF
TRBV6-2/TRBV6-3	13	NA	NA	TRBJ2-7	TGTGCCAGCAGTCCCTCGTTCTCCTACGAGCAGTACTTC	CASSPSFSYEQYF
TRBV20-1	18	NA	NA	TRBJ1-1	TGCAGTGCTAGCCTTTATCATATAGGGGGACACCTGAGGACTGAAGCTTTCTTT	CSASLYHIGGHLRTEAFF
TRBV25-1	14	NA	many	TRBJ1-1	TGTGCCAGCAGTGGGCGAACAGAGAGGTTCGAGGCTTTCTTT	CASSGRTERFEAFF
TRBV7-8	19	TRBD2	many	TRBJ2-3	TGTGCCAGCAGCCCTTTAATAGCGGGAGGGCCGTCCGATACAGATACGCAGTATTTT	CASSPLIAGGPSDTDTQYF
TRBV20-1	17	TRBD2	few	TRBJ2-1	TGCAGTGCTAGAGATCATTTACGGGGCGGGGGGGCCGGTGAGCAGTTCTTC	CSARDHLRGGGAGEQFF
TRBV28	16	TRBD1	NA	TRBJ2-7	TGTGCCAGCAGTTCCCACGAGGGGGCAAGGGTGTACGAGCAGTACTTC	CASSSHEGARVYEQYF
TRBV20-1	18	TRBD2	many	TRBJ2-3	TGCAGTGCTAGAGTGGTAGCGGGAGGGCCCTCCGGAGGAGATACGCAGTATTTT	CSARVVAGGPSGGDTQYF
TRBV12-3/TRBV12-4	14	NA	many	TRBJ2-7	TGTGCCAGCAGTTTTATGGGGGTTAGCTACGAGCAGTACTTC	CASSFMGVSYEQYF
TRBV5-6	17	TRBD1	many	TRBJ2-7	TGTGCCAGCAGCCCCGGACAGGGGGACGCAGGATCCTACGAGCAGTACTTC	CASSPGQGDAGSYEQYF
TRBV7-2	15	NA	few	TRBJ1-2	TGTGCCAGCAGCTTAGCCACGGCGGTCAACTATGGCTACACCTTC	CASSLATAVNYGYTF
TRBV12-3/TRBV12-4	14	NA	many	TRBJ1-4	TGTGCCAGCAGTCGTTCAGGGTTTCTCGAAAAACTGTTTTTT	CASSRSGFLEKLFF
TRBV7-2	19	NA	many	TRBJ2-3	TGTGCCAGCAGCTTAGAAAACCCCCCCATGGACAGCTACACAGATACGCAGTATTTT	CASSLENPPMDSYTDTQYF
TRBV28	15	NA	many	TRBJ2-3	TGTGCCAGCAGTTTAGGGGCCTACAGCCCAGATACGCAGTATTTT	CASSLGAYSPDTQYF
TRBV5-1	13	NA	NA	TRBJ1-5	TGCGCCAGCAGCTTGGGCATCAATCAGCCCCAGCATTTT	CASSLGINQPQHF
TRBV7-2	14	TRBD1	many	TRBJ1-1	TGTGCCAGCAGCTCGACGACAGGGAGGGCTGAAGCTTTCTTT	CASSSTTGRAEAFF
TRBV10-3	12	NA	NA	TRBJ2-2	TGTGCCATTTATTCTAACACCGGGGAGCTGTTTTTT	CAIYSNTGELFF
TRBV18	15	NA	few	TRBJ2-1	TGTGCCAGCTCACCACCGGTCGGGGTCCACAATGAGCAGTTCTTC	CASSPPVGVHNEQFF
TRBV28	18	TRBD1	NA	TRBJ1-2	TGTGCCAGCAGTTCCCTATTCTCCGGGACAGTAACTCACTATGGCTACACCTTC	CASSSLFSGTVTHYGYTF
TRBV7-2	19	TRBD2	many	TRBJ2-7	TGTGCCAGCAGCCCCCCTCCCGGGACTAGCGGGCAAAGCTCCTACGAGCAGTACTTC	CASSPPPGTSGQSSYEQYF
TRBV6-2/TRBV6-3	14	NA	few	TRBJ1-1	TGTGCCAGCAGTTCAGGCAACATGAACACTGAAGCTTTCTTT	CASSSGNMNTEAFF
TRBV4-3	17	TRBD2	few	TRBJ2-3	TGCGCCAGCAGCCAAGATTCTAGCGGGTTTCGCGCAGATACGCAGTATTTT	CASSQDSSGFRADTQYF
TRBV14	20	TRBD2	NA	TRBJ2-3	TGTGCCAGCAGCCAAGGCGGGGTGACGACTAGCGGGACCTACACAGATACGCAGTATTTT	CASSQGGVTTSGTYTDTQYF
TRBV7-2	13	NA	few	TRBJ2-2	TGTGCCAGCAGCTCCGATCGTGCCGGGGAGCTGTTTTTT	CASSSDRAGELFF
TRBV5-6	15	NA	NA	TRBJ2-1	TGTGCCAGCAGCTTGGCCGTCAGGGGTTTCAATGAGCTGTTCTTC	CASSLAVRGFNELFF
TRBV6-1	16	TRBD1	many	TRBJ2-2	TGTGCCAGCAGTGTCCCTAGACAGGGGAACACCGGGGAGCTGTTTTTT	CASSVPRQGNTGELFF
TRBV28	18	TRBD1	NA	TRBJ1-5	TGTGCCAGCAGTGGTATTGGACAGGGGGCTCGGTGGGATCAGCCCCAGCATTTT	CASSGIGQGARWDQPQHF
TRBV7-9	16	TRBD1	NA	TRBJ1-6	TGTGCCAGCAGCTTACATGACAGGGGGGCGAGTTCACCCCTCCACTTT	CASSLHDRGASSPLHF
TRBV20-1	11	NA	many	TRBJ2-7	TGCAGTGCTAGCGGGTACTACGAGCAGTACTTC	CSASGYYEQYF
TRBV27	14	NA	NA	TRBJ1-1	TGTGCCAGCAGTACTCACAGGTCGAACACTGAAGCTTTCTTT	CASSTHRSNTEAFF